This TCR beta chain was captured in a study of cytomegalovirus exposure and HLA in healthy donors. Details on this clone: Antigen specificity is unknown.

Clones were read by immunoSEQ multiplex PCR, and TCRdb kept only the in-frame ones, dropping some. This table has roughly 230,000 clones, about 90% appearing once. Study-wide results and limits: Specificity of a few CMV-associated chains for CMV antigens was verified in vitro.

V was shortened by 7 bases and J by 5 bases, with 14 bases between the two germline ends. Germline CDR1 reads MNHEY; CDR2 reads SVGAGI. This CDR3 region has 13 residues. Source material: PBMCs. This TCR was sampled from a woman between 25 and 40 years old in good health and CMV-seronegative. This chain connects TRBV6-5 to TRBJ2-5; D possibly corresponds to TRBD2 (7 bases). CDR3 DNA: TGTGCCAGCAAAGGGGGAGGGGACGAGACCCAGTACTTC. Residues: CASKGGGDETQYF.